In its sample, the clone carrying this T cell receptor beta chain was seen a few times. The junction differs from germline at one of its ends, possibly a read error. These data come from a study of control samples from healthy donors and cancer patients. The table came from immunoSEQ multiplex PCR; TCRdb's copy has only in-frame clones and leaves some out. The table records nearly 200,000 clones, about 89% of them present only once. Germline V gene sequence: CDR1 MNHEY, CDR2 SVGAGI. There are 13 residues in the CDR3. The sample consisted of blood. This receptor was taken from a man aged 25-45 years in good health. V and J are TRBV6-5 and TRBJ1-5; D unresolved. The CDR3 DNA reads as TGTGCCAGCAGTGACTCGACTGTTCAGCCCCAGCATTTT. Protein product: CASSDSTVQPQHF.